These T cell receptor beta chains were read from a single sample in a study of cytomegalovirus exposure and HLA in healthy donors. Clones were sequenced by immunoSEQ multiplex PCR, and TCRdb holds only the in-frame ones, with some missing. The data hold fewer than 200,000 clones, with 60% to 85% observed a single time. The source material was PBMCs. The receptors here all came from a female donor in good health and CMV-seronegative. The CDR3 runs from the conserved cysteine through the conserved F or W. A D gene is named only where the DNA matches it firmly. Clone size is stated in some rows and not others, as once, few, many or a class when expanded.

TRBJ2-5 TRBV4-1 - - CASSQDGGPMREQYF TGCGCCAGCAGCCAAGATGGTGGCCCAATGAGGGAGCAGTACTTC
TRBJ1-4 TRBV28 - TRBD1 CASRRRQGDYEKLFF TGTGCCAGCAGACGCCGACAGGGGGATTATGAAAAACTGTTTTTT
TRBJ2-1 TRBV19 - - CASSSLTGRVNEQFF TGTGCCAGTAGTAGCTTGACAGGCCGGGTCAATGAGCAGTTCTTC
TRBJ2-7 TRBV28 - TRBD1 CASGQGYGSYEQYF TGTGCCAGCGGACAGGGCTACGGGTCCTACGAGCAGTACTTC
TRBJ2-7 TRBV28 - TRBD2 CASRGGDPRSYEQYF TGTGCCAGCAGGGGAGGGGATCCCCGCTCCTACGAGCAGTACTTC
TRBJ2-6 TRBV4-3 - TRBD1 CASSQDPTGSGANVLTF TGCGCCAGCAGCCAAGACCCGACAGGGTCTGGGGCCAACGTCCTGACTTTC
TRBJ1-1 TRBV11-1 - - CASSFGPREGVNTEAFF TGTGCCAGCAGCTTCGGACCGAGGGAAGGCGTGAACACTGAAGCTTTCTTT
TRBJ1-1 TRBV27 - - CASSLSAGRGEAFF TGTGCCAGCAGTTTATCGGCGGGTCGTGGGGAAGCTTTCTTT
TRBJ2-7 TRBV4-2 - - CASSLQKGGGDEQYF TGTGCCAGCAGCCTCCAAAAGGGCGGGGGCGACGAGCAGTACTTC
TRBJ1-5 TRBV19 - - CASSILHRDNQPQHF TGTGCCAGTAGTATCCTCCACAGGGACAATCAGCCCCAGCATTTT
TRBJ1-1 TRBV15 - TRBD1 CATSRVTGLTETFF TGTGCCACCAGCAGAGTGACAGGGCTCACTGAAACTTTCTTT
TRBJ2-3 TRBV7-9 once TRBD2 CASSLDPGGPADTQYF TGTGCCAGCAGCTTAGATCCGGGGGGGCCCGCAGATACGCAGTATTTT
TRBJ2-1 TRBV9 - TRBD1 CASSADRGRGNEQFF TGTGCCAGCAGCGCCGACAGGGGGCGCGGGAATGAGCAGTTCTTC
TRBJ2-1 TRBV7-3 - TRBD2 CASSPFASGGGEQFF TGTGCCAGCAGCCCTTTTGCTAGCGGGGGGGGAGAGCAGTTCTTC
TRBJ2-1 TRBV6-5 - TRBD2 CASQGRASGPNEQFF TGTGCCTCCCAGGGAAGGGCTAGCGGACCCAATGAGCAGTTCTTC
TRBJ1-1 TRBV2 few TRBD1 CASTPGQGREAFF TGTGCCAGCACTCCGGGACAGGGACGGGAAGCTTTCTTT
TRBJ2-7 TRBV18 - - CASSPIYSPHYEQYF TGTGCCAGCTCACCAATATACAGTCCCCACTACGAGCAGTACTTC
TRBJ2-7 TRBV19 few - CASSSEPRSYEQYF TGTGCCAGTAGTTCAGAACCCAGATCCTACGAGCAGTACTTC
TRBJ1-4 TRBV9 - TRBD1 CASSAQGALSNEKLFF TGTGCCAGCAGCGCGCAGGGGGCCCTCTCAAATGAAAAACTGTTTTTT
TRBJ2-7 TRBV5-4 once - CASSLAGGIEQYF TGTGCCAGCAGCTTGGCAGGCGGGATTGAGCAGTACTTC
TRBJ2-3 TRBV25-1 - TRBD1 CASSGRGTGGTDTQYF TGTGCCAGCAGTGGCCGTGGGACAGGGGGCACAGATACGCAGTATTTT
TRBJ2-3 TRBV7-9 - - CASSLRRGVTSDTQYF TGTGCCAGCAGCTTACGGCGGGGTGTGACCTCAGATACGCAGTATTTT
TRBJ1-6 TRBV6-5 - TRBD1 CASSLTGTGGEPLHF TGTGCCAGCAGTCTAACCGGGACAGGGGGCGAACCCCTCCACTTT
TRBJ1-5 TRBV6-6 - - CASSSEDQRQPQHF TGTGCCAGCAGTTCGGAGGATCAAAGACAGCCCCAGCATTTT
TRBJ1-5 TRBV21-1 few - CASSPPEGQAWRNQPQHF TGTGCCAGCAGCCCACCCGAAGGGCAGGCTTGGAGGAATCAGCCCCAGCATTTT
TRBJ1-1 TRBV23-1 - - CASSQSSGARTEAFF TGCGCCAGCAGTCAATCTTCAGGGGCTCGAACTGAAGCTTTCTTT
TRBJ1-3 TRBV2 - - CASSLFAGGVGNTIYF TGTGCCAGCAGCCTCTTCGCCGGAGGGGTCGGAAACACCATATATTTT
TRBJ2-1 TRBV9 - TRBD2 CASSVATGLANEQFF TGTGCCAGCAGCGTAGCTACGGGACTAGCGAATGAGCAGTTCTTC
TRBJ2-1 TRBV6-6 - - CASSQGEAYNEQFF TGTGCCAGCAGCCAAGGGGAGGCATACAATGAGCAGTTCTTC
TRBJ2-3 TRBV27 - TRBD2 CASSLRALAGEVDTQYF TGTGCCAGCAGTTTAAGGGCACTAGCGGGAGAAGTAGATACGCAGTATTTT
TRBJ1-2 TRBV6-4 once TRBD1 CASSDHGTGNGYGYTF TGTGCCAGCAGTGACCACGGGACAGGGAATGGTTATGGCTACACCTTC
TRBJ2-1 TRBV5-1 - TRBD1 CASSLGQAPYNEQFF TGCGCCAGCAGCCTCGGACAGGCTCCCTACAATGAGCAGTTCTTC
TRBJ2-1 TRBV19 - TRBD2 CAIRAGTSNEQFF TGTGCCATTAGAGCCGGGACTAGCAATGAGCAGTTCTTC
TRBJ2-3 TRBV7-9 once TRBD1 CASSGQGKESSTDTQYF TGTGCCAGCAGTGGACAGGGCAAAGAGTCTAGCACAGATACGCAGTATTTT
TRBJ1-1 TRBV7-9 - TRBD1 CASSLLTGGRTEAFF TGTGCCAGCAGCTTACTCACAGGGGGCCGCACTGAAGCTTTCTTT
TRBJ2-5 TRBV4-3 - TRBD1 CASSQEHRGHETQYF TGCGCCAGCAGCCAAGAACATAGGGGGCATGAGACCCAGTACTTC
TRBJ2-6 TRBV30 - - CAWSVGSSGANGLTF TGTGCCTGGAGTGTAGGCAGCTCTGGGGCCAACGGCCTGACTTTC
TRBJ2-3 TRBV28 - TRBD2 CASRTSAKVRDTQYF TGTGCCAGCCGGACTAGCGCAAAGGTCAGAGATACGCAGTATTTT
TRBJ2-1 TRBV18 - - CASSPGPSHSSFRSYNEQFF TGTGCCAGCTCACCGGGCCCTTCCCATAGTTCGTTTCGCTCCTACAATGAGCAGTTCTTC
TRBJ2-7 TRBV30 - - CAWSVSWAAEQYF TGTGCCTGGAGTGTTTCTTGGGCCGCCGAGCAGTACTTC
TRBJ2-7 TRBV5-4 - TRBD1 CASSPGGEQGPYEQYF TGTGCCAGCAGTCCTGGTGGGGAACAGGGGCCCTACGAGCAGTACTTC
TRBJ2-1 TRBV19 few TRBD2 CASSIVAGGWNEQFF TGTGCCAGTAGTATTGTAGCGGGAGGATGGAATGAGCAGTTCTTC
TRBJ1-1 TRBV9 few - CASSLGVGDTEAFF TGTGCCAGCAGCTTAGGCGTCGGGGACACTGAAGCTTTCTTT
TRBJ1-1 TRBV6-6 - - CASRTGPNTEAFF TGTGCCAGCAGGACAGGCCCGAACACTGAAGCTTTCTTT
TRBJ2-5 TRBV6-1 - - CASREVGGRQETQYF TGTGCCAGCAGGGAAGTTGGGGGCAGACAAGAGACCCAGTACTTC
TRBJ2-3 TRBV9 few - CASSIRDSTTDTQYF TGTGCCAGCAGCATCCGGGACTCGACCACAGATACGCAGTATTTT